This T cell receptor (beta chain) was obtained from a study of long-term antiretroviral therapy in people with HIV. A note on this clone: Relative to the germline gene, one junction end is altered; a read error may explain this.

CDR3 size: 11 residues. Germline CDR1 and CDR2: SQVTM and ANQGSEA. Running of the v3.0 immunoSEQ assay took place at survey level. The repertoire was sequenced with immunoSEQ multiplex PCR; TCRdb's copy has only in-frame clones and lacks some. The repertoire consists of some 15,000 clones, with approximately 86% occurring once and the leading ten covering approximately 10%. V usage is TRBV29-1 and J usage is TRBJ2-5, with D perhaps matching TRBD2 (5 bases). The sequence was collected from a man aged 40-49 years with HIV. Sequenced here: unsorted PBMCs, sampled 6.2 years after starting antiretroviral therapy. CDR3 sequence reads: CSVHFLGGQHF. CDR3 DNA: TGCAGCGTGCACTTCCTGGGCGGGCAGCACTTC. The variable domain in full, completed from reference TRBV29-1 and TRBJ2-5, reads SAVISQKPSRDICQRGTSLTIQCQVDSQVTMMFWYRQQPGQSLTLIATANQGSEATYESGFVIDKFPISRPNLTFSTLTVSNMSPEDSSIYLCSVHFLGGQHFGPGTRLLVL.